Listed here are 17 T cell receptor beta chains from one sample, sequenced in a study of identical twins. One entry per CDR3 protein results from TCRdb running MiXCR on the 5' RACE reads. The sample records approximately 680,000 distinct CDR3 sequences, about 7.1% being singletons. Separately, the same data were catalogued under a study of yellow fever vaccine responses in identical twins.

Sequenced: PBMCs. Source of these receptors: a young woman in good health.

CDR3 bases: TGTGCCAGCAGCTTCTCCCCACCCCCATCAGCTAGCGGGCTAACCTACGAGCAGTACTTC. Translation gives CASSFSPPPSASGLTYEQYF. V is TRBV7-8 and J is TRBJ2-7; 8 bases are shared with TRBD2. CDR3 length: 20 amino acids. Germline assignment: CDR1 SGHVS and CDR2 FQNEAQ. The trim removed 3 bases at V and 2 bases at J, leaving 21 bases unmatched.

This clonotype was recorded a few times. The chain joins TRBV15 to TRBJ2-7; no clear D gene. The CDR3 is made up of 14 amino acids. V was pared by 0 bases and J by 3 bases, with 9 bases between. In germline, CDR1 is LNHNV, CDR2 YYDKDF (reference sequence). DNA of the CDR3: TGTGCCACCAGCAGAGATAGCCTCCTCTACGAGCAGTACTTC. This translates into CATSRDSLLYEQYF.

The CDR3, as DNA: TGTGCCAGCAGCCAGGGGATGAGCGGGAACTACGAGCAGTACTTC. Protein product: CASSQGMSGNYEQYF. The chain joins TRBV27 to TRBJ2-7; tentative D call: TRBD2 (7 bases). Germline V gene data show CDR1 as MNHEY and CDR2 as SMNVEV (reference sequence). The CDR3 covers 15 residues. With 6 bases removed from V and 3 bases from J, the gap between germline ends came to 18 bases.

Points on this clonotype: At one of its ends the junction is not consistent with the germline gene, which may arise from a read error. The CDR3 loop reads CSARDREEKLFF. CDR3 in DNA: TGCAGTGCGAGGGACAGGGAGGAAAAACTATTTTTT. This chain links TRBV20-1 with TRBJ1-4; 9 nucleotides agree with TRBD1. The length of the CDR3 is 12 residues. The germline V gene has CDR1 DFQATT and CDR2 SNEGSKA (reference sequence).

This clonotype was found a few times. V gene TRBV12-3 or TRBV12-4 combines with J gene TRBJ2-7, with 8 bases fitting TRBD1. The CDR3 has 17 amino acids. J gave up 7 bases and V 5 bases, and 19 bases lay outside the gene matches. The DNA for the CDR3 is TGTGCCAGCAGTACCCACCACTCCGGGACAGGTCCCCGGGAGCAGTACTTC. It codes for CASSTHHSGTGPREQYF.

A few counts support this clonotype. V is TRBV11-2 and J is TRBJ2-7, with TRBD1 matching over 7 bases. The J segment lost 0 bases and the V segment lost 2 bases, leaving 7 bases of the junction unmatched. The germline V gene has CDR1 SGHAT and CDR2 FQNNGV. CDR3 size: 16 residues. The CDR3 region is CASSLRDSKSSYEQYV. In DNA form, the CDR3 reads TGTGCCAGCAGCTTAAGGGACAGTAAAAGCTCCTACGAGCAGTACGTC.

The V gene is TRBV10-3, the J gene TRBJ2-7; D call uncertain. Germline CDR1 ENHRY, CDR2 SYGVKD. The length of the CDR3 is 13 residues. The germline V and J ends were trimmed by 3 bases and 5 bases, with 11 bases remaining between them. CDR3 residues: CAISETAAHEQYV. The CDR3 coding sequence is TGTGCCATCAGTGAAACGGCCGCCCACGAGCAGTACGTC.

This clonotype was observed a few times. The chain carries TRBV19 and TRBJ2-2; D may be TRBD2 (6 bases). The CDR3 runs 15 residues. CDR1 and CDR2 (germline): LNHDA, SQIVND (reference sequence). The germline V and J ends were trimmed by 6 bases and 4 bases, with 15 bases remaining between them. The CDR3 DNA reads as TGTGCCAGTAGAAAGGAGGGGATCAGCACCGGGGAGCTGTTTTTT. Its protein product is CASRKEGISTGELFF.

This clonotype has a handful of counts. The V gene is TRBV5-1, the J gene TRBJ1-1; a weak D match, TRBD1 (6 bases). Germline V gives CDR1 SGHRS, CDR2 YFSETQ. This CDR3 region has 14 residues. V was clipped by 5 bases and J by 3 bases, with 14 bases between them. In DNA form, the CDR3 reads TGCGCCAGCAGACTCAGGGGAAACCACACTGAAGCTTTCTTT. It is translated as CASRLRGNHTEAFF.

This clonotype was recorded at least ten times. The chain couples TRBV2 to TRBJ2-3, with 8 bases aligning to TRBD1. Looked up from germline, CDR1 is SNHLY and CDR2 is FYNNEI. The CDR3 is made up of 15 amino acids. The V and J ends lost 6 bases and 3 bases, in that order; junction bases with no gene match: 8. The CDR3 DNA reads TGTGCCAGCAGACCAGGGGGCTTCATTACAGATACGCAGTATTTT. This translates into CASRPGGFITDTQYF.

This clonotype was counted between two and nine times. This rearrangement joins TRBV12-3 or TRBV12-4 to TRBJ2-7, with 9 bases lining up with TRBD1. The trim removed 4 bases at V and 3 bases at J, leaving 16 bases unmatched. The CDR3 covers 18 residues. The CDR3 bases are TGTGCCAGCAGTTCCCTGGGCCCTGGACAGGGGACTTACTACGAGCAGTACTTC. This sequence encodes CASSSLGPGQGTYYEQYF.

This CDR3 reads CASSSEGGGYDEQFF. CDR3 DNA: TGCGCCAGCAGCTCGGAGGGAGGGGGCTATGATGAGCAGTTCTTC. V and J are TRBV5-1 and TRBJ2-1; D is perhaps TRBD1 or TRBD2 (7 bases each). The CDR3 covers 15 residues. The V end was cut by 3 bases, the J end by 8 bases, with 18 bases between. Germline V CDR1 and CDR2: SGHRS, YFSETQ.

The CDR3 DNA reads TGTGCCAGCAGCCCTAGCGGGAGGGGGGGCTACGAGCAGTACTTC. As protein: CASSPSGRGGYEQYF. The J gene is TRBJ2-7, the V gene TRBV7-8, with 12 bases matching TRBD2. Trimming at V came to 5 bases and at J to 3 bases, leaving 5 bases not matched to a gene. Germline-derived CDR1 and CDR2 are SGHVS and FQNEAQ. The CDR3 contains 15 residues.

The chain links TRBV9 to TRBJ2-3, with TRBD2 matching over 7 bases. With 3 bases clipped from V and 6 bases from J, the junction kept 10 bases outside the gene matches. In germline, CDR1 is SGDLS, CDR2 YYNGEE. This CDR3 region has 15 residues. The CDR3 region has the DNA TGTGCCAGCAGCGCCTCTAGCGGAGGCCCGGATACGCAGTATTTT. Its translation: CASSASSGGPDTQYF.

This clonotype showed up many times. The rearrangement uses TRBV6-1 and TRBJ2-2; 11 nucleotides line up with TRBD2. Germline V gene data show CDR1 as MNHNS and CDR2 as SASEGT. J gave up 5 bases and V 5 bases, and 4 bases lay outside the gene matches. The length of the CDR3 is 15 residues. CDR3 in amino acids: CASSPTSGRTGELFF. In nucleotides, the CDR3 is TGTGCCAGCAGTCCAACTAGCGGGAGAACCGGGGAGCTGTTTTTT.

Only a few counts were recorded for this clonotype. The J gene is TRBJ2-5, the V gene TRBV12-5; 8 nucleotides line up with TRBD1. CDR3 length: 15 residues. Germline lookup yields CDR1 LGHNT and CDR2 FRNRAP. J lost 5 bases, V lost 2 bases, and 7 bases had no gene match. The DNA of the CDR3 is TGTGCTAGTGGTTTGACAGGACAGGGCCGGGAGACCCAGTACTTC. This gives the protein CASGLTGQGRETQYF.

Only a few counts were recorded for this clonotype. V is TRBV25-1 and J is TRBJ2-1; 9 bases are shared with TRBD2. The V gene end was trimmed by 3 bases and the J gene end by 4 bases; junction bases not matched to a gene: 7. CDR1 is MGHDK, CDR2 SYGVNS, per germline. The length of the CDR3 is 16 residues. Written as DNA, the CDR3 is TGTGCCAGCAGTGACAGTCCTAGCGGGACTTACAATGAGCAGTTCTTC. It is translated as CASSDSPSGTYNEQFF.